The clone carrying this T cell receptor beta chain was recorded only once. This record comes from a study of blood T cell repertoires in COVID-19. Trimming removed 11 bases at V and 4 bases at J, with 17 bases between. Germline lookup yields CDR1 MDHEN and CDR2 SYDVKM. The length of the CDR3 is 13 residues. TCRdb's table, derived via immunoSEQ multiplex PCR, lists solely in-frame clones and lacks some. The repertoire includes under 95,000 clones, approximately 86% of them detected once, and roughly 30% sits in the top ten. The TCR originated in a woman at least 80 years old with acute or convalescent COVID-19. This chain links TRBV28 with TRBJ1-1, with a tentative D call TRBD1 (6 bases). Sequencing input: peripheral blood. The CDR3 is CAAKQGIGTEAFF. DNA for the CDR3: TGTGCCGCAAAACAGGGAATCGGCACTGAAGCTTTCTTT.